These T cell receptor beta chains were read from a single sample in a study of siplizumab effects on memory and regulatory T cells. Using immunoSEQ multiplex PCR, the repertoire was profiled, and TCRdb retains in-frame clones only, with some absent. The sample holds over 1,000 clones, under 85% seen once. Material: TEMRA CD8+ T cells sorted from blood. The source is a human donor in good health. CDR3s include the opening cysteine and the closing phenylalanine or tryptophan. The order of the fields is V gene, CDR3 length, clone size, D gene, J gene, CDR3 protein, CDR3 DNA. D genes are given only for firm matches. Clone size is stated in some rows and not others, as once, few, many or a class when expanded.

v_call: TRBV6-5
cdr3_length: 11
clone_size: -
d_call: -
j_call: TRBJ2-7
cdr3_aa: CASKDSYEQYF
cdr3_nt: TGTGCCAGCAAGGACTCCTACGAGCAGTACTTC

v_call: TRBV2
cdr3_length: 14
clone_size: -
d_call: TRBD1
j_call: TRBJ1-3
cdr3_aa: CASGTGRSGNTIYF
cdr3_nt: TGTGCCAGTGGGACAGGCCGCTCTGGAAACACCATATATTTT

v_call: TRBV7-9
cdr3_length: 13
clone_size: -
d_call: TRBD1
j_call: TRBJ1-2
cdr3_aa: CASSPGGGYGYTF
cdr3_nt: TGTGCCAGCAGCCCAGGGGGGGGCTATGGCTACACCTTC

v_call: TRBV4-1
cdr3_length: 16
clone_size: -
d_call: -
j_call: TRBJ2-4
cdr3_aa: CASSQDPDFLSDIQYF
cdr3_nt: TGCGCCAGCAGCCAAGACCCGGACTTCCTTAGCGACATTCAGTACTTC

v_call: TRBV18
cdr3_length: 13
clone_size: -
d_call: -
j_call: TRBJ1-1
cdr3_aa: CASSPYMNTEAFF
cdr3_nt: TGTGCCAGCTCGCCTTACATGAACACTGAAGCTTTCTTT

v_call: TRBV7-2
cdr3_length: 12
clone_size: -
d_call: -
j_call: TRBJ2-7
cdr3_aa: CASSFRGYEQYF
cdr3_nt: TGTGCCAGCAGCTTCCGGGGGTACGAGCAGTACTTC

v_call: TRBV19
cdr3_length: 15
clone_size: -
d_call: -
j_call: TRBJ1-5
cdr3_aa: CASSVATHSNQPQHF
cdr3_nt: TGTGCCAGTAGTGTGGCGACTCATAGCAATCAGCCCCAGCATTTT

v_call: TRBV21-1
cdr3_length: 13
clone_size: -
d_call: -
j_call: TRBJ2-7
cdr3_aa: CQLSSGDSYEQYF
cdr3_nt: TGCCAGCTGTCTAGCGGAGACTCCTACGAGCAGTACTTC

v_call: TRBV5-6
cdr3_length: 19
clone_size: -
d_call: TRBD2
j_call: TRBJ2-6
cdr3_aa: CASSPGLAGEGSGANVLTF
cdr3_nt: TGTGCCAGCAGCCCGGGACTAGCGGGAGAGGGCTCTGGGGCCAACGTCCTGACTTTC

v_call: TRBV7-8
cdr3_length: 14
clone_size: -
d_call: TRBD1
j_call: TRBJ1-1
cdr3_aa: CASSSRTGITEAFF
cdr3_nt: TGTGCCAGCAGCTCGCGGACAGGGATCACTGAAGCTTTCTTT

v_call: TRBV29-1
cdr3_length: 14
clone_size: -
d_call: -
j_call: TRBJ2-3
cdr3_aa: CSLRQPEMGDTQYF
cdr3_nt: TGCAGCCTTCGGCAGCCGGAGATGGGAGATACGCAGTATTTT

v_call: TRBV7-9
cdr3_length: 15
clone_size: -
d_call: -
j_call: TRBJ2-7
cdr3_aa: CASSLGTEAYYEQYF
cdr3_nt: TGTGCCAGCAGCTTAGGGACAGAAGCATACTACGAGCAGTACTTC

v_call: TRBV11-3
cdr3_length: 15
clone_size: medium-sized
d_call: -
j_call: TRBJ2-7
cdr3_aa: CASSLGTEAYYEQYF
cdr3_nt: TGTGCCAGCAGCTTAGGGACAGAAGCATACTACGAGCAGTACTTC

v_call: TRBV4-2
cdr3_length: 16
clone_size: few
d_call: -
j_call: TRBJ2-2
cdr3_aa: CASSGEPTGDTGELFF
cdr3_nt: TGTGCCAGCAGCGGAGAACCAACGGGAGATACCGGGGAGCTGTTTTTT

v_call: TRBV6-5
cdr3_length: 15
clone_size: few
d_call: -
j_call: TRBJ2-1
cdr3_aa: CASSRSGGGVNEQFF
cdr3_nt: TGTGCCAGCAGTCGGAGTGGGGGGGGCGTGAATGAGCAGTTCTTC

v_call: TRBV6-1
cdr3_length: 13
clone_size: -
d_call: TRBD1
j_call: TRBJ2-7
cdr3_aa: CASRRDRNYEQYF
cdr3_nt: TGTGCCAGCAGGAGGGACAGAAACTACGAGCAGTACTTC

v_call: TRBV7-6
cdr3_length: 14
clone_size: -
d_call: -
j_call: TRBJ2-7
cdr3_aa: CASSLVSSKPEQYF
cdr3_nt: TGTGCCAGCAGCTTAGTGTCGTCCAAGCCCGAGCAGTACTTC

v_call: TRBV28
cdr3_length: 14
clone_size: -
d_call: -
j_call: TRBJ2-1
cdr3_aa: CASSLDITGHEQFF
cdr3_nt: TGTGCCAGCAGTTTGGACATAACCGGGCATGAGCAGTTCTTC

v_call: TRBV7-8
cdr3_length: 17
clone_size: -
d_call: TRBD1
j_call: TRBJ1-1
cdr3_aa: CASSLEGTGIVDTEAFF
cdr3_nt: TGTGCCAGCAGCTTAGAGGGGACAGGGATCGTGGACACTGAAGCTTTCTTT

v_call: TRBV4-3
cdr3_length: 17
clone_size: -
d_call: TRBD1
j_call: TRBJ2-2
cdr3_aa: CASSQDTGGIGTGELFF
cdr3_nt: TGCGCCAGCAGCCAAGATACAGGGGGCATCGGGACCGGGGAGCTGTTTTTT

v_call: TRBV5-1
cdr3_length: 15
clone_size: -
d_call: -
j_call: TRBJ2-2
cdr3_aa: CASSPDRFGTGELFF
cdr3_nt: TGCGCCAGCAGCCCCGACCGATTTGGTACCGGGGAGCTGTTTTTT

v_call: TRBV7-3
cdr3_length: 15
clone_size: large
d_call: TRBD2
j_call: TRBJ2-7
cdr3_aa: CASSLNGGRANEQYF
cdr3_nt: TGTGCCAGCAGCTTAAACGGCGGGAGGGCCAACGAGCAGTACTTC

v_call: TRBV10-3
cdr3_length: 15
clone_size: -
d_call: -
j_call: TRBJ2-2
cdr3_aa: CAISETTGITGELFF
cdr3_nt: TGTGCCATCAGTGAGACAACAGGGATCACCGGGGAGCTGTTTTTT

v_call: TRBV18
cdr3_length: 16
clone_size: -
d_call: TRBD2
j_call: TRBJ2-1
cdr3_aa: CASSRSSGSSYNEQFF
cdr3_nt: TGTGCCAGCTCGCGTTCTAGCGGGAGTAGCTACAATGAGCAGTTCTTC

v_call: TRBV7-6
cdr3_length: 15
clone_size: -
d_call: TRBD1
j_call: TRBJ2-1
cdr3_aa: CASSLGTGPYNEQFF
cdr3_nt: TGTGCCAGCAGCTTAGGGACAGGCCCCTACAATGAGCAGTTCTTC

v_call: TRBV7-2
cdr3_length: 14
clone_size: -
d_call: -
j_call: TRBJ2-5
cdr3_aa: CASSQGGGLKTQYF
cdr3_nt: TGTGCCAGCAGCCAGGGTGGGGGGCTAAAGACCCAGTACTTC

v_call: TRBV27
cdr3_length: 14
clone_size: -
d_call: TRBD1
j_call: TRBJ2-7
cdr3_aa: CASSLRDRVYEQYF
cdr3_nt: TGTGCCAGCAGTCTCCGGGACAGGGTCTACGAGCAGTACTTC

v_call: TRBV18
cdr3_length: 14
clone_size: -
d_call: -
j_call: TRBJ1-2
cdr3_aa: CASSSQGANYGYTF
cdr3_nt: TGTGCCAGCTCATCACAGGGAGCTAACTATGGCTACACCTTC

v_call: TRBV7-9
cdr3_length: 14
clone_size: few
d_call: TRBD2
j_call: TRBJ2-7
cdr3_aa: CASSETGGTYEQYF
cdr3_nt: TGTGCCAGCAGTGAAACGGGGGGGACCTACGAGCAGTACTTC

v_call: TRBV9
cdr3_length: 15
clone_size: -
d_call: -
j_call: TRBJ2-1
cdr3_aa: CASSVEGLFYNEQFF
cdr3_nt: TGTGCCAGCAGCGTTGAGGGCTTGTTTTACAATGAGCAGTTCTTC

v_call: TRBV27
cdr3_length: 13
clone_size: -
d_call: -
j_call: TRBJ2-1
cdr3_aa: CASSLSQRNEQFF
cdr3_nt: TGTGCCAGCAGTTTATCCCAGCGGAATGAGCAGTTCTTC

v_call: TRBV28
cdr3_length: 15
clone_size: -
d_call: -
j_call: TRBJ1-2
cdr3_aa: CASSLPDTGSEGYTF
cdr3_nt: TGTGCCAGCAGTTTACCCGATACAGGGTCGGAGGGCTACACCTTC

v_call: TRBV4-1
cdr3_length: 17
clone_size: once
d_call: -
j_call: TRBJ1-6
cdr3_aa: CASRDPKGRPHHSPLHF
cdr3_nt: TGCGCCAGCAGAGACCCAAAGGGCAGGCCGCACCATTCACCCCTCCACTTT

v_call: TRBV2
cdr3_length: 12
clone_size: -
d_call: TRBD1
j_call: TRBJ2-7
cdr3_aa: CASGQGTSEQYF
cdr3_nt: TGTGCCAGTGGACAGGGAACCAGCGAGCAGTACTTC

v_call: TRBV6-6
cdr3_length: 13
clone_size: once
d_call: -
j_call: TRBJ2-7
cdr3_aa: CASADVEKYEQYF
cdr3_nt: TGTGCCAGCGCCGACGTCGAAAAATACGAGCAGTACTTC

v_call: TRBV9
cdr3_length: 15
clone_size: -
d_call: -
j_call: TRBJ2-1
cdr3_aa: CASSGGGASYNEQFF
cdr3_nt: TGTGCCAGCAGCGGAGGGGGGGCCTCCTACAATGAGCAGTTCTTC

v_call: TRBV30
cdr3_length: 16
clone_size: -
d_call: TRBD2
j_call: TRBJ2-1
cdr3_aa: CAWSLGLAGAEDEQFF
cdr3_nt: TGTGCCTGGAGTCTTGGACTAGCGGGAGCTGAGGATGAGCAGTTCTTC

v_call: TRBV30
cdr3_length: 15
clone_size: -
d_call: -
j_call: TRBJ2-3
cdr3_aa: CAWASRAESTDTQYF
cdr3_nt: TGTGCCTGGGCTAGTAGGGCGGAGAGCACAGATACGCAGTATTTT

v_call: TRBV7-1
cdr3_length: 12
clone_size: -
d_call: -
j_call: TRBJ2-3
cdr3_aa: CASSLLADTQYF
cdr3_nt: TGTGCCAGCAGCTTATTGGCAGATACGCAGTATTTT